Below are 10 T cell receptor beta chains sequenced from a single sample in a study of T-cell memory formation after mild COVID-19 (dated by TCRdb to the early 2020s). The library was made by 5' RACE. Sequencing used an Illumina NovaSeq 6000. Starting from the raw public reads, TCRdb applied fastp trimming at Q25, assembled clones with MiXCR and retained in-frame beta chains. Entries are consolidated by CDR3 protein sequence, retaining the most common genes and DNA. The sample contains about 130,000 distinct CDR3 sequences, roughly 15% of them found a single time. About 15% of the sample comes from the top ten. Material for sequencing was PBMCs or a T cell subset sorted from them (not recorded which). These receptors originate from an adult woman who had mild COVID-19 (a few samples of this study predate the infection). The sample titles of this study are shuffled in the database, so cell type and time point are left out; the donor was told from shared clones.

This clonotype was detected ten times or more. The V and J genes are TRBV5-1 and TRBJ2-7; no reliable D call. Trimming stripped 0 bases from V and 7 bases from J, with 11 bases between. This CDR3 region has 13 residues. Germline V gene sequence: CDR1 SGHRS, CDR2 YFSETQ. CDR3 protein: CASSLVHHDEQYF. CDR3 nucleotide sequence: TGCGCCAGCAGCTTGGTCCACCATGATGAGCAGTACTTC.

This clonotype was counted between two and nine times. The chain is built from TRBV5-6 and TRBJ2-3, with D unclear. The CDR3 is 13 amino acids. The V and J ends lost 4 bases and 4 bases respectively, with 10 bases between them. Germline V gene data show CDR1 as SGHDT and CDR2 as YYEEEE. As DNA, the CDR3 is TGTGCCAGCAGCCAAGCCCACGCAGATACGCAGTATTTT. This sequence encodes CASSQAHADTQYF. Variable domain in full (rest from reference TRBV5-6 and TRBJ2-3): DAGVTQSPTHLIKTRGQQVTLRCSPKSGHDTVSWYQQALGQGPQFIFQYYEEEERQRGNFPDRFSGHQFPNYSSELNVNALLLGDSALYLCASSQAHADTQYFGPGTRLTVL.

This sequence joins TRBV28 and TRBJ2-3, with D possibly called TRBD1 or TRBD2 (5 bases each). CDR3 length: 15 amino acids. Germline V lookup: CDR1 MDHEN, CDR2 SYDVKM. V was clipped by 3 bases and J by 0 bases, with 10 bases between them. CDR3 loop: CASSFEGRSTDTQYF. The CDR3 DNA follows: TGTGCCAGCAGTTTTGAGGGACGGAGCACAGATACGCAGTATTTT.

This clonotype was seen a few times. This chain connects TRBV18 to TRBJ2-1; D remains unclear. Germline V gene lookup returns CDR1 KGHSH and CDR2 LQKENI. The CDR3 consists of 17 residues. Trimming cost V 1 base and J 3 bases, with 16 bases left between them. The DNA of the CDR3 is TGTGCCAGCTCACCACGGGATTCAGGAAAAGGCTACAATGAGCAGTTCTTC. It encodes CASSPRDSGKGYNEQFF.

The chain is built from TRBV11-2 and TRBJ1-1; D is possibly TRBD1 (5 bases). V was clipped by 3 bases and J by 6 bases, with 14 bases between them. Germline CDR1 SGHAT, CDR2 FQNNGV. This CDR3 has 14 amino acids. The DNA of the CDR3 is TGTGCCAGCAGCTTCGGACAACGGGGATCTGAAGCTTTCTTT. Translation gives CASSFGQRGSEAFF.

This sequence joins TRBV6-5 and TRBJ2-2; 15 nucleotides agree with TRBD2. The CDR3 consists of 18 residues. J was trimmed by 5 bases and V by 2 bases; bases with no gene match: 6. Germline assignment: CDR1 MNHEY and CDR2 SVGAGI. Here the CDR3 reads CASSYRGLAGGRTGELFF. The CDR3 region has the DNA TGTGCCAGCAGTTACCGGGGACTAGCGGGAGGAAGGACCGGGGAGCTGTTTTTT.

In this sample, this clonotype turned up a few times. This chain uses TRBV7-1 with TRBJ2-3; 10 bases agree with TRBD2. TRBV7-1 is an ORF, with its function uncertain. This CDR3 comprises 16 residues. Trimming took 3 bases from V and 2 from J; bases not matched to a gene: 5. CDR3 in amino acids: CASSSGLAEITDTQYF. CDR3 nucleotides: TGTGCCAGCAGCTCCGGACTAGCGGAGATCACAGATACGCAGTATTTT.

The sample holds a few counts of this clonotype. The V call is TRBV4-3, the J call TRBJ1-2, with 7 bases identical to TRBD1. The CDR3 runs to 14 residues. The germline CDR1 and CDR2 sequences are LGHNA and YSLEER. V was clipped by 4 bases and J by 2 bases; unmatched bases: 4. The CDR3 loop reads CASSRVGQNYGYTF. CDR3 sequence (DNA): TGCGCCAGCAGCCGAGTGGGACAGAACTATGGCTACACCTTC.

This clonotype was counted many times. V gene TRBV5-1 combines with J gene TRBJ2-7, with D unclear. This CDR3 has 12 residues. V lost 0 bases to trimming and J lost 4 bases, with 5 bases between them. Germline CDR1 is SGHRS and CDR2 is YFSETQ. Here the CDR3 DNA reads TGCGCCAGCAGCTTGGGAGCTTACGAGCAGTACTTC. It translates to CASSLGAYEQYF.

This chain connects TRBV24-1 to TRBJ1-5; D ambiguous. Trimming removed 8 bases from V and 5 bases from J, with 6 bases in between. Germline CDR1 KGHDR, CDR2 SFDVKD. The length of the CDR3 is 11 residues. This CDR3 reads CATTGYQPQHF. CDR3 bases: TGTGCCACCACCGGGTATCAGCCCCAGCATTTT.